This TCR beta chain was identified during a study of blood T cell repertoires in COVID-19. CDR1 is LNHNV, CDR2 YYDKDF, per germline (reference sequence). V lost 0 bases to trimming and J lost 5 bases; unmatched junction nucleotides: 10. This CDR3 is 17 amino acids long. Produced via immunoSEQ multiplex PCR; TCRdb's table is partial and in-frame only. Here the sample spans around 220,000 clones, around 84% being singletons. The sample consisted of peripheral blood. The chain is built from TRBV15 and TRBJ2-5; 9 bases fit TRBD1. This TCR came from a man aged 25 to 45 with active or convalescent COVID-19. CDR3 sequence: CATSRDLRGQGRETQYF. The CDR3 region has the DNA TGTGCCACCAGCAGAGATTTAAGGGGACAGGGTCGGGAGACCCAGTACTTC.